Below, 8 T cell receptor beta chains from the same sample are listed, as sequenced in a study of blood T cell repertoires in COVID-19. Sequencing was performed with immunoSEQ multiplex PCR; in TCRdb, only in-frame clones are kept and a portion is missing. The data contain around 500,000 clones, roughly nine tenths of them singletons. The source material was PBMCs or T cells enriched from blood (not recorded which). Source of these receptors: a woman aged 55-69 years who had recovered from COVID-19.

The chain combines TRBV11-3 with TRBJ2-1; 9 bases line up with TRBD1. Germline-derived CDR1 and CDR2 are SGHNT and YENEEA. The J segment lost 6 bases and the V segment lost 4 bases, leaving 1 base of the junction unmatched. This CDR3 has 13 amino acids. CDR3 region: CASSWGQGNEQFF. The CDR3 DNA is TGTGCCAGCAGCTGGGGACAGGGCAATGAGCAGTTCTTC.

The chain uses TRBV19 and TRBJ1-2, with D unclear. The CDR3 consists of 14 residues. The ends were cut back, 5 bases at V and 4 bases at J, with 14 bases in the middle. CDR1 is LNHDA and CDR2 is SQIVND in the germline V gene (reference sequence). CDR3: CASSWGGPLYGYTF. In DNA, the CDR3 is TGTGCCAGTAGTTGGGGAGGACCTCTCTATGGCTACACCTTC.

The V gene is TRBV5-4, the J gene TRBJ1-1; D may be TRBD1 (6 bases). V was clipped by 2 bases and J by 0 bases, with 11 bases between them. Per the germline V gene, CDR1 is SGHNT and CDR2 is YYREEE (reference sequence). The CDR3 loop spans 15 amino acids. DNA of the CDR3: TGTGCCAGCAGCTTACCCGGGACAATGAACACTGAAGCTTTCTTT. Translation gives CASSLPGTMNTEAFF.

The chain links TRBV4-2 to TRBJ1-5, with TRBD1 matching over 10 bases. The CDR3 has 15 residues. Germline-derived CDR1 and CDR2 are LGHNA and YNFKEQ. Trimming took 4 bases from V and 6 from J; bases not matched to a gene: 6. The CDR3 DNA reads TGTGCCAGCAGCCGAGGACAGGGGGACAGTCAGCCCCAGCATTTT. It codes for CASSRGQGDSQPQHF.

This chain links TRBV29-1 with TRBJ2-5; 7 bases agree with TRBD2. The junction had 11 bases not matched to a gene; V was cut back by 0 bases and J by 4 bases. Germline lookup yields CDR1 SQVTM and CDR2 ANQGSEA. The CDR3 runs to 16 residues. The DNA for the CDR3 is TGCAGCGTTGAAGATCTGGGAGGGGCGACGGTAGAGACCCAGTACTTC. Protein product: CSVEDLGGATVETQYF.

Comments on this clone: The same CDR3 can be traced to other DNA sequences in this sample. The genes are TRBV18 and TRBJ1-4; 8 nucleotides align to TRBD1. CDR1 and CDR2 from the germline V gene are KGHSH and LQKENI. The CDR3 is made up of 13 amino acids. V lost 6 bases to trimming and J lost 5 bases; unmatched junction nucleotides: 2. The CDR3 DNA is TGTGCCAGCTCTCGGGACAGGAATGAAAAACTGTTTTTT. As protein: CASSRDRNEKLFF.

This sequence joins TRBV30 and TRBJ1-3; D is uncertain. Germline V gene data show CDR1 as GTSNPN and CDR2 as SVGIG (reference sequence). V was clipped by 3 bases and J by 3 bases, with 12 bases between them. The CDR3 is made up of 14 amino acids. CDR3 sequence (DNA): TGTGCCTGGAGAGTCCGGGATCGTGGAAACACCATATATTTT. Protein: CAWRVRDRGNTIYF.

The rearrangement links TRBV12-3 or TRBV12-4 to TRBJ2-7; 10 bases align to TRBD2. This CDR3 is 12 amino acids long. Trimming removed 4 bases from V and 12 bases from J; junction bases left unmatched: 6. The CDR3 is CASSSERGGTYF. The CDR3 nucleotides read TGTGCCAGCAGTTCTGAGCGGGGGGGGACGTACTTC.